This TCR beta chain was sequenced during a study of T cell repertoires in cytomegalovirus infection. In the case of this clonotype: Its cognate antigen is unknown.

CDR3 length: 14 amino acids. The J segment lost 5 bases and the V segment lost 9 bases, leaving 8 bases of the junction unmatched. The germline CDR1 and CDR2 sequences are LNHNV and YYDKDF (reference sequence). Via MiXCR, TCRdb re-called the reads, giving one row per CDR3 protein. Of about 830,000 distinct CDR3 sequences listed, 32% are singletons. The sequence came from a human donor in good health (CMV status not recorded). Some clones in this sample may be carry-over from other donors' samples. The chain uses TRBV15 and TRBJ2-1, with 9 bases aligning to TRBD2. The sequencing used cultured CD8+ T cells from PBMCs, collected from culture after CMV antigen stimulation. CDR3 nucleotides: TGTGCCACTTTCTTAGCGGGGGACCACAATGAGCAGTTCTTC. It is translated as CATFLAGDHNEQFF.